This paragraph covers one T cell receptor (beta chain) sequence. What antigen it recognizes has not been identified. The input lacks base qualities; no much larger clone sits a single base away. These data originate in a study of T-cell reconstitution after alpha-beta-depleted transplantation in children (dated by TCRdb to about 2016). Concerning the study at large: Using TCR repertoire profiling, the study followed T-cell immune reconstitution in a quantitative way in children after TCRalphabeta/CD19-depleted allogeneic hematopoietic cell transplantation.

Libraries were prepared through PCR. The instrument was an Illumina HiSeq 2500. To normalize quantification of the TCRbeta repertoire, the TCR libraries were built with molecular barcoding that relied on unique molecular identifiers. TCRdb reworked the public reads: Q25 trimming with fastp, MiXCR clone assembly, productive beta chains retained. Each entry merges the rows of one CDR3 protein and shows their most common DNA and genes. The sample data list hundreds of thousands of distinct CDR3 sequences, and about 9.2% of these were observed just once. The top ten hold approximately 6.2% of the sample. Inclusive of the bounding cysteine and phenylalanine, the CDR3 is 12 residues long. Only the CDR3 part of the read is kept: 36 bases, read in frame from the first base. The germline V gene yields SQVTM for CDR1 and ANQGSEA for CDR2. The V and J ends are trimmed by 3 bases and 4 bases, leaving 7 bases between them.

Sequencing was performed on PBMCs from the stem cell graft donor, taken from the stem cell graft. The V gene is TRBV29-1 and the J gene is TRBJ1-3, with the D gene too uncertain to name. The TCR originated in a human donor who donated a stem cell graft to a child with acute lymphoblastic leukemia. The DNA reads TGCAGCGTTGATTCGGTGGGAAACACCATATATTTT. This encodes CSVDSVGNTIYF.